What follows are 25 T cell receptor beta chains derived from one specimen sequenced in a study of blood T cells in healthy people across ages. A second PCR, run for roughly 7 to 12 cycles, used a sample-barcoded 5' primer plus a J-beta primer mix. TCRdb itself ran the 5' RACE reads through MiXCR, one entry per CDR3 protein. The table includes 850,000 to 1,000,000 distinct CDR3 sequences, roughly 47% detected once. Sequences were obtained from blood. Receptors were obtained from a woman aged 55-75 years in good health.

Only a few counts were recorded for this clonotype. V and J are TRBV5-1 and TRBJ2-1, with D hard to call. CDR3 length: 14 residues. Per the germline V gene, CDR1 is SGHRS and CDR2 is YFSETQ. Trimming left V 4 bases short and J 6 bases short, with 14 bases between. Here the CDR3 DNA reads TGCGCCAGCAGCGCCTATTTGGCGTCCAATGAGCAGTTCTTC. Translation: CASSAYLASNEQFF.

The V gene is TRBV19, the J gene TRBJ2-1, with 10 positions matching TRBD2. CDR3 size: 15 residues. J gave up 10 bases and V 4 bases, and 10 bases lay outside the gene matches. Germline CDR1 LNHDA, CDR2 SQIVND (reference sequence). This CDR3 is CASSTGLAVTGEQFF. The CDR3 DNA sequence: TGTGCCAGTAGTACCGGACTAGCGGTCACAGGGGAGCAGTTCTTC.

V usage is TRBV28 and J usage is TRBJ2-7; unclear D gene. This CDR3 has 11 residues. Germline CDR1 MDHEN, CDR2 SYDVKM. V lost 2 bases and J 9 bases, leaving 8 bases between the germline ends. The CDR3 spells CASSLGFWQYF. CDR3 DNA: TGTGCCAGCAGTTTAGGTTTCTGGCAGTACTTC.

The CDR3 DNA follows: TGCAGTGCACGGGGACTCCCGGGAGGTTACAATGAGCAGTTCTTC. Translating it yields CSARGLPGGYNEQFF. V and J are TRBV20-1 and TRBJ2-1, with 7 positions matching TRBD2. Per the germline V gene, CDR1 is DFQATT and CDR2 is SNEGSKA (reference sequence). J lost 4 bases, V lost 6 bases, and 12 bases had no gene match. The CDR3 length is 15 residues.

This chain uses TRBV12-3 or TRBV12-4 with TRBJ1-2, with TRBD1 identical over 10 bases. The CDR3 has 16 residues. The V gene end was trimmed by 5 bases and the J gene end by 5 bases; junction bases not matched to a gene: 11. The CDR3 sequence: CASSPRQGALKYGYTF. The CDR3 nucleotides are TGTGCCAGCAGTCCCCGACAGGGGGCCTTGAAGTATGGCTACACCTTC.

The chain employs TRBV2 and TRBJ2-4; TRBD1 is a possible D gene (6 bases). The CDR3 covers 16 residues. V was pared by 6 bases and J by 3 bases, with 18 bases between. Germline assignment: CDR1 SNHLY and CDR2 FYNNEI. The DNA for the CDR3 is TGTGCCAGCAGGAAACAGGGAGTTGAGGTCAAAAACATTCAGTACTTC. Its protein product is CASRKQGVEVKNIQYF.

The V and J genes are TRBV12-5 and TRBJ2-7; possibly TRBD2 for D (6 bases). V lost 7 bases and J 2 bases, leaving 21 bases between the germline ends. Per the germline V gene, CDR1 is LGHNT and CDR2 is FRNRAP. The CDR3 has 16 amino acids. In DNA form, the CDR3 reads TGTGCTAGTGACAAGGAGCAGGGTAGCGGTACCTACGAGCAGTACTTC. Its translation: CASDKEQGSGTYEQYF.

This chain connects TRBV5-5 to TRBJ1-2; D gene unclear. V lost 0 bases and J lost 1, with 7 bases in between. This CDR3 is 14 amino acids long. Germline values: CDR1 SGHKS, CDR2 YYEKEE (reference sequence). The CDR3 DNA reads as TGTGCCAGCAGCTTGGACGGAAATAACTATGGCTACACCTTC. Translated: CASSLDGNNYGYTF.

The chain joins TRBV20-1 to TRBJ2-7; D is unresolved. Germline V lookup: CDR1 DFQATT, CDR2 SNEGSKA (reference sequence). This CDR3 has 12 amino acids. V lost 3 bases to trimming and J lost 6 bases, with 12 bases between them. CDR3 in amino acids: CSASSVVVEQYF. In DNA form, the CDR3 reads TGCAGTGCTAGTTCGGTCGTCGTCGAGCAGTACTTC.

As for this clonotype: The junction does not match germline at one end; this may be a read error. The chain joins TRBV27 to TRBJ1-6, with D maybe TRBD1 (5 bases). There are 12 residues in the CDR3. Germline-derived CDR1 and CDR2 are MNHEY and SMNVEV (reference sequence). The CDR3 nucleotides read TGTGCCCGCAGGTTAATAGGGGAACCCCTCCACTTT. Translation: CARRLIGEPLHF.

This clonotype was seen more than once but under ten times. The CDR3 loop reads CASSQDGAGQETQYF. The CDR3 bases are TGCGCCAGCAGCCAAGATGGGGCCGGCCAAGAGACCCAGTACTTC. The gene calls are TRBV4-1 and TRBJ2-5, with D perhaps matching TRBD1 (5 bases). Trimming took 0 bases from V and 1 from J, leaving 9 bases between them. The CDR3 loop spans 15 amino acids. Germline values: CDR1 MGHRA, CDR2 YSYEKL.

The chain uses TRBV9 and TRBJ2-7, with a possible D match to TRBD2 (5 bases). The CDR3 sequence is 17 residues long. Germline values: CDR1 SGDLS, CDR2 YYNGEE. V lost 2 bases and J 2 bases, leaving 20 bases between the germline ends. CDR3 loop: CASSVGSLTGIAYEQYF. The CDR3 DNA sequence: TGTGCCAGCAGCGTGGGGTCCCTCACGGGAATAGCCTACGAGCAGTACTTC.

This chain joins TRBV4-1 and TRBJ2-4; D tentatively reads TRBD1 or TRBD2 (5 bases each). The end of the DNA fits TRBJ2-7 better, so the J call may be wrong. Germline assignment: CDR1 MGHRA and CDR2 YSYEKL. The CDR3 extends over 14 amino acids. The CDR3 here is CASSQEGRYYEQYF. CDR3 sequence (DNA): TGCGCCAGCAGCCAAGAGGGACGTTACTACGAGCAGTACTTC.

This chain links TRBV7-6 with TRBJ2-7, with TRBD1 matching 8 bases. Germline CDR1 SGHVS, CDR2 FNYEAQ. CDR3 length: 15 amino acids. V was pared by 5 bases and J by 4 bases, with 10 bases of the junction left unmatched. The CDR3 DNA is TGTGCCAGCAGCCCAAGACAGGGGACCCTTTACGAGCAGTACTTC. Its protein product is CASSPRQGTLYEQYF.

This chain uses TRBV20-1 with TRBJ2-3; D may be TRBD1 (5 bases). Per germline, CDR1 DFQATT and CDR2 SNEGSKA (reference sequence). V shed 3 bases and J shed 1 base, with 8 bases lying between them. This CDR3 is 13 amino acids long. The CDR3 sequence is CSARRRGTDTQYF. The CDR3 DNA reads as TGCAGTGCTAGGCGCAGGGGCACAGATACGCAGTATTTT.

V is TRBV6-5 and J is TRBJ2-7; 7 positions agree with TRBD1. The CDR3 totals 14 residues. Germline CDR1 and CDR2: MNHEY and SVGAGI. The V gene end was trimmed by 2 bases and the J gene end by 3 bases; junction bases not matched to a gene: 4. CDR3 amino acids: CASSYGDRVYEQYF. The DNA of the CDR3 is TGTGCCAGCAGTTACGGGGACAGAGTCTACGAGCAGTACTTC.

This clonotype was recorded a few times. The chain has TRBV5-1 and TRBJ2-3; either TRBD1 or TRBD2 may supply D (5 bases each). With 4 bases removed from V and 9 bases from J, the gap between germline ends came to 24 bases. This CDR3 comprises 16 residues. CDR1 is SGHRS and CDR2 is YFSETQ in the germline V gene. The CDR3 sequence is CASSKFGDQKVGTQYF. The CDR3, as DNA: TGCGCCAGCAGCAAGTTCGGGGACCAGAAAGTAGGGACGCAGTATTTT.

V is TRBV20-1 and J is TRBJ1-2, with 7 positions matching TRBD1. CDR1 and CDR2 from the germline V gene are DFQATT and SNEGSKA (reference sequence). CDR3 length: 13 amino acids. J gave up 4 bases and V 6 bases, and 8 bases lay outside the gene matches. CDR3 in amino acids: CSAQRQGLYGYTF. The CDR3 DNA reads TGCAGTGCACAGAGACAGGGTCTCTATGGCTACACCTTC.

This clonotype was seen many times. The CDR3, as DNA: TGTGCCAGCAGCCCAACCAGGACAGGGAAGAGAACCCAGTACTTC. Amino acids: CASSPTRTGKRTQYF. The chain uses TRBV2 and TRBJ2-5; 8 positions match TRBD1. This CDR3 contains 15 residues. V gave up 6 bases and J gave up 8 bases; unmatched junction bases: 14. Germline loops: CDR1 SNHLY, CDR2 FYNNEI.

CDR3 bases: TGTGCCAGCAGCCAACTGACTAGCGAGACTGCCGTGGGCACAGATACGCAGTATTTT. Translated: CASSQLTSETAVGTDTQYF. V and J are TRBV3-1 and TRBJ2-3, with 8 bases fitting TRBD2. V lost 2 bases and J lost 1; bases outside the gene matches: 14. Germline-derived CDR1 and CDR2 are LGHDT and YNNKEL (reference sequence). The CDR3 covers 19 residues.

This clonotype has only a few counts. The rearrangement links TRBV21-1 to TRBJ2-5. TRBV21-1 is a pseudogene segment. The CDR3 sequence is 12 residues long. CDR3 sequence reads: CASIPAGETQYF. The CDR3 nucleotides read TGTGCCAGCATCCCAGCTGGAGAGACCCAGTACTTC.

The gene calls are TRBV27 and TRBJ2-3; 11 nucleotides match TRBD2. Germline V gives CDR1 MNHEY, CDR2 SMNVEV (reference sequence). After removal of 5 bases from V and 6 bases from J, the junction contained 10 bases not matched to a gene. CDR3 length: 16 residues. The CDR3 region is CASSPRTSGFRDTQYF. The DNA for the CDR3 is TGTGCCAGCAGTCCCAGGACTAGCGGGTTCAGGGATACGCAGTATTTT.

A few counts support this clonotype. J is TRBJ2-5 and V is TRBV11-2, with TRBD2 identical over 9 bases. Germline V lookup: CDR1 SGHAT, CDR2 FQNNGV. The CDR3 spans 18 residues. The V segment lost 0 bases and the J segment 9 bases; nucleotides outside the gene matches: 17. The CDR3 loop reads CASSLDRLASGTPWAQYF. The DNA of the CDR3 is TGTGCCAGCAGCTTAGATCGTCTGGCTAGCGGGACCCCTTGGGCCCAGTACTTC.

The V gene is TRBV28, the J gene TRBJ2-2; possibly TRBD1 or TRBD2 for D (6 bases each). The CDR3 runs 17 residues. Germline-derived CDR1 and CDR2 are MDHEN and SYDVKM. Trimming removed 10 bases at V and 4 bases at J, with 25 bases between. The CDR3 protein is CAIQVGRNRESTGELFF. The CDR3 DNA sequence: TGTGCCATCCAAGTCGGGAGAAACAGGGAGAGCACCGGGGAGCTGTTTTTT.

The V call is TRBV28, the J call TRBJ2-5; no firm D call. V dropped 2 bases and J dropped 5 bases, with 12 bases sitting between them. This CDR3 has 14 residues. Germline V lookup: CDR1 MDHEN, CDR2 SYDVKM. CDR3 loop: CASSLIGPFETQYF. CDR3 in DNA: TGTGCCAGCAGTTTAATCGGACCTTTCGAGACCCAGTACTTC.